This is a list of T cell receptor beta chains from one sample in a study of T cell changes during pregnancy in multiple sclerosis. The data were produced by immunoSEQ multiplex PCR, yet TCRdb's version contains in-frame clones alone and is incomplete. The repertoire holds about 100,000 clones, around 92% seen once, with more than 1.5% in the top ten. The specimen was peripheral blood, collected after pregnancy. These receptors all come from a female donor with multiple sclerosis, enrolled in a pregnancy study. The conserved cysteine and the conserved F or W are not part of the CDR3 here.

TRBJ2-3	TRBV19	ASTDLAGRRRQY
TRBJ1-2	TRBV29-1	SVAGTGKGYGYT
TRBJ2-1	TRBV6-5	ASSYVRVGEQF
TRBJ2-7	TRBV27	ASSLNPQAYEQY
TRBJ1-3	TRBV6-1	ASSSGGSGNTIY
TRBJ1-5	TRBV30	AWGSSRGVKGNQPQH
TRBJ1-2	TRBV4-1	ASSQGAFNYGYT
TRBJ2-7	TRBV27	ASSLWLGGTYEQY
TRBJ2-7	TRBV7-6	ASSRLAGVSGEQY
TRBJ1-3	TRBV19	ASKTDGNTIY
TRBJ2-7	TRBV28	ASSSATGSYEQY
TRBJ1-5	TRBV27	ASRFRTDSNQPQH
TRBJ2-2	TRBV28	ASSFFLGQSTGELF
TRBJ2-3	TRBV5-6	ASSFSLAVDTQY
TRBJ1-2	TRBV28	ATRKGQENYGYT
TRBJ2-1	TRBV27	ASSFAAGGGYNEQF
TRBJ2-2	TRBV7-8	ASSYDGGERTGELF
TRBJ2-7	TRBV7-2	ASSRNIPAYEQY
TRBJ1-2	TRBV2	ASGAGDRYGYT
TRBJ1-1	TRBV19	ASSMGPGRLTEAF
TRBJ2-1	TRBV6-4	ASSLAGGPYEQF
TRBJ2-5	TRBV5-1	ASSLEGTLRPQY
TRBJ2-3	TRBV6-6	ASSYGGNGADTQY
TRBJ2-5	TRBV10-3	AISVGTGTPQETQY
TRBJ2-1	TRBV6-5	ASSFQGQGPGYEQF
TRBJ1-1	TRBV6-1	ASRAQGKEAF
TRBJ2-1	TRBV28	ASSLLAGGPGEQF
TRBJ1-2	TRBV4-3	ASSQAWAANYGYT
TRBJ2-3	TRBV6-1	ASSEVRQGPDTQY
TRBJ2-7	TRBV7-2	ASSRDYRGTYEQY
TRBJ1-2	TRBV7-2	ASSLSWSGRPANYGYT
TRBJ2-7	TRBV11-2	ASSSTSGSFEQY
TRBJ1-1	TRBV6-5	ASSYSGLGENTEAF
TRBJ2-7	TRBV30	AWRDSHYEQY
TRBJ2-3	TRBV18	ASSSGLAGAGDTQY
TRBJ1-6	TRBV2	ASSEGAVPLH
TRBJ1-4	TRBV28	ASSLISEKLF
TRBJ1-5	TRBV2	ASSRQGDNQPQH
TRBJ1-4	TRBV5-1	ASSLAQTGSLYEKLF
TRBJ2-1	TRBV10-3	AISVGTSGRSYNEQF
TRBJ2-7	TRBV5-5	ASSGDRGNYEQY
TRBJ1-5	TRBV19	ASSTLHGGNQPQH
TRBJ2-7	TRBV25-1	ASSRGTGGPAYEQY
TRBJ2-5	TRBV7-2	ASSLAGSSGGKETQY
TRBJ2-3	TRBV5-6	ASRETSGRKPDTQY
TRBJ2-7	TRBV4-1	ASSQEGTPYGEQY
TRBJ1-2	TRBV5-5	ASSFDSDRPNYGYT